This TCR beta chain was captured in a study of OX40 agonist ivuxolimab in advanced cancers. Study results and caveats: At doses 0.1 to 3.0 mg/kg, CD4+ and CD8+ clones expanded.

TCRdb's table, derived via immunoSEQ multiplex PCR, lists solely in-frame clones and lacks some. The table has 50,000 to 65,000 clones, 89% seen once. Trimming removed 2 bases at V and 6 bases at J, with 18 bases between. CDR1 and CDR2 from the germline V gene are SGHRS and YFSETQ. This CDR3 is 16 amino acids long. Remarks on this clone: As yet, its antigen is unknown.

The sample was CD4+ or CD8+ T cells sorted from blood, taken in a trial of the OX40 agonist ivuxolimab. The V and J genes are TRBV5-1 and TRBJ2-1, with D possibly being TRBD1 (5 bases). This sequence was found in an adult with an advanced solid tumor such as melanoma, head and neck, liver or kidney cancer. The CDR3 is CASSFKSFRVGNEQFF. The CDR3 coding sequence is TGCGCCAGCAGCTTTAAATCGTTCAGGGTTGGCAATGAGCAGTTCTTC.